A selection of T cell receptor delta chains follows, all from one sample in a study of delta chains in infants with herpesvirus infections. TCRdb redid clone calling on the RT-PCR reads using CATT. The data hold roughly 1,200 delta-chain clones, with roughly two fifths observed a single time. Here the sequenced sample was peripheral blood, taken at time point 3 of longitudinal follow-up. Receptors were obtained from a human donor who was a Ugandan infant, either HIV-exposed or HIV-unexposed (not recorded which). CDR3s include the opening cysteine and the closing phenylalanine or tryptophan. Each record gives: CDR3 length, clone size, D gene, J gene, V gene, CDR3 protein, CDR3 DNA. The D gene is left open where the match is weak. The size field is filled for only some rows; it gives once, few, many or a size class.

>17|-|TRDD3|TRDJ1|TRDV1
CALGNPFSYWGVDKLIF
TGTGCTCTTGGGAACCCCTTTTCGTACTGGGGGGTCGATAAACTCATCTTT
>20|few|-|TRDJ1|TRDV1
CALGVKDGLVYSQATDKLIF
TGTGCTCTTGGGGTAAAAGATGGCTTGGTGTATTCCCAGGCCACCGATAAACTCATCTTT
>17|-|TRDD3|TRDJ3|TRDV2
CACDTGGYSWDTRQMFF
TGTGCCTGTGACACTGGGGGATACTCCTGGGACACCCGACAGATGTTTTTC
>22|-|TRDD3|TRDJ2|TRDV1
CALGELKGGSVLGDSPTAQLFF
TGTGCTCTTGGGGAACTAAAGGGGGGGTCTGTACTGGGGGATAGCCCGACAGCACAACTCTTCTTT
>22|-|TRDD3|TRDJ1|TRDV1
CALGEGVASAWGILGYTDKLIF
TGTGCTCTTGGGGAAGGAGTCGCGTCCGCCTGGGGGATATTAGGGTACACCGATAAACTCATCTTT
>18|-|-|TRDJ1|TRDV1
CALGEPFLGGRNTDKLIF
TGTGCTCTTGGGGAACCTTTCCTAGGGGGCCGAAACACCGATAAACTCATCTTT
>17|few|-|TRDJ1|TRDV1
CALGVQTPHFYRNKLIF
TGTGCTCTTGGGGTTCAAACCCCCCATTTCTACCGAAATAAACTCATCTTT
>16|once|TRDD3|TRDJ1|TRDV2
CACDITGERGTDKLIF
TGTGCCTGTGACATTACTGGGGAGCGAGGTACCGATAAACTCATCTTT
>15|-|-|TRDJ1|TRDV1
CALERFVDVADKLIF
TGTGCTCTTGAGCGGTTTGTAGACGTAGCCGATAAACTCATCTTT
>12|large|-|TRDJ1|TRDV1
CALGAGHDKLIF
TGTGCTCTTGGGGCCGGGCATGATAAACTCATCTTT
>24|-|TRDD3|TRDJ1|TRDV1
CALGELRNGVTGGYRPKYTDKLIF
TGTGCTCTTGGGGAACTAAGGAACGGCGTTACTGGGGGATACAGGCCCAAGTACACCGATAAACTCATCTTT
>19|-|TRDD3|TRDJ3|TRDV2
CACDTADTPCRPNTRQMFF
TGTGCCTGTGACACCGCGGATACGCCCTGTCGGCCAAACACCCGACAGATGTTTTTC
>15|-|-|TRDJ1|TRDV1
CALGVATSDTDKLIF
TGTGCTCTTGGGGTTGCCACTAGTGATACCGATAAACTCATCTTT
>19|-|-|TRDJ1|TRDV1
CALGEEEPYFPGDTDKLIF
TGTGCTCTTGGGGAAGAAGAACCCTACTTCCCTGGGGACACCGATAAACTCATCTTT
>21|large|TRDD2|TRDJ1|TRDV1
CALGERRRAFLPSQGSDKLIF
TGTGCTCTTGGGGAACGGCGGCGGGCCTTCCTACCCAGCCAGGGTAGCGATAAACTCATCTTT
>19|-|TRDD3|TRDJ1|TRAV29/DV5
CAASEGGNGGYLYTDKLIF
TGTGCAGCAAGCGAAGGCGGTAACGGGGGATACCTCTACACCGATAAACTCATCTTT
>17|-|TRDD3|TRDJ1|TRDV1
CALGVDGGYATTDKLIF
TGTGCTCTTGGGGTAGATGGGGGATACGCTACGACCGATAAACTCATCTTT
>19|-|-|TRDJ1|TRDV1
CALGELRRPSRRGTDKLIF
TGTGCTCTTGGGGAATTGAGAAGGCCCTCAAGGAGGGGGACTGATAAACTCATCTTT
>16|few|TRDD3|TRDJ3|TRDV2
CACDWGSSWDTRQMFF
TGTGCCTGTGACTGGGGGAGCTCCTGGGACACCCGACAGATGTTTTTC
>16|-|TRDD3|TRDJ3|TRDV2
CACDGIRSWDARQMFF
TGTGCCTGTGACGGGATACGCTCCTGGGACGCCCGACAGATGTTTTTC
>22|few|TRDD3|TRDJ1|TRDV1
CALGAAPTTFTGGIRLPDKLIF
TGTGCTCTTGGGGCCGCTCCTACGACCTTTACTGGGGGGATCCGACTTCCCGATAAACTCATCTTT
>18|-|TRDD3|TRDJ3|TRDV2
CACDTVLGDTWDTRQMFF
TGTGCCTGTGACACCGTACTGGGGGATACCTGGGACACCCGACAGATGTTTTTC
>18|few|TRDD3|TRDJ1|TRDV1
CALGELPPKVGDTLKLIF
TGTGCTCTTGGGGAACTCCCTCCTAAGGTGGGGGATACCCTTAAACTCATCTTT
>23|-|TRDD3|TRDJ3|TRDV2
CACANRFVVGLGRKAWDTRQMFF
TGTGCCTGTGCCAACCGCTTCGTGGTGGGACTGGGGAGGAAGGCCTGGGACACCCGACAGATGTTTTTC
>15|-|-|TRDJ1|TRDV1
CALGEPPRGHDKLIF
TGTGCTCTTGGGGAACCCCCCAGGGGGCATGATAAACTCATCTTT
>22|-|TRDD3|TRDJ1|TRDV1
CALGELRSYLPYWGSYTDKLIF
TGTGCTCTTGGGGAACTCCGTTCCTATCTACCGTACTGGGGGAGTTACACCGATAAACTCATCTTT
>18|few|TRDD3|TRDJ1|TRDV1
CALGDASGTGGWGDKLIF
TGTGCTCTTGGGGATGCTTCAGGTACTGGGGGATGGGGCGATAAACTCATCTTT
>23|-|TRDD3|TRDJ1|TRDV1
CALGELVYPLRPLGDTYTDKLIF
TGTGCTCTTGGGGAACTAGTTTACCCCCTAAGACCACTGGGGGATACGTACACCGATAAACTCATCTTT
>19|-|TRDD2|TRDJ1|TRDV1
CALGGEFLRLTDYTDKLIF
TGTGCTCTTGGGGGGGAGTTCCTACGTTTAACGGACTACACCGATAAACTCATCTTT
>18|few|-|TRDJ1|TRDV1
CALGERPGPDDSTDKLIF
TGTGCTCTTGGGGAACGCCCGGGTCCGGACGATTCCACCGATAAACTCATCTTT
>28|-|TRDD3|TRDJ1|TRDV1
CALGELRVDVGWGIRVSQAVEYTDKLIF
TGTGCTCTTGGGGAACTTAGGGTGGACGTAGGGTGGGGGATACGCGTATCCCAAGCTGTCGAATACACCGATAAACTCATCTTT
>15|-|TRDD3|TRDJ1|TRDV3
CAFGPSYWGIRTLIF
TGTGCCTTTGGTCCTTCGTACTGGGGGATACGGACACTCATCTTT
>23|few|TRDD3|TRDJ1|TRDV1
CALGEAGGLPQGWGIRRADKLIF
TGTGCTCTTGGGGAAGCAGGAGGACTCCCTCAAGGCTGGGGGATACGGCGGGCCGATAAACTCATCTTT
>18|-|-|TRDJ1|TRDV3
CAFRVPPPLTEGTDKLIF
TGTGCCTTTAGAGTTCCTCCCCCCCTTACGGAGGGCACCGATAAACTCATCTTT
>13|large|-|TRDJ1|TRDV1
CALEGKYTDKLIF
TGTGCTCTTGAGGGAAAGTACACCGATAAACTCATCTTT
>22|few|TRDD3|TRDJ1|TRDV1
CALGETFPTRVAGGSYTDKLIF
TGTGCTCTTGGGGAGACCTTTCCTACGAGGGTGGCTGGGGGATCCTACACCGATAAACTCATCTTT
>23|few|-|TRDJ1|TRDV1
CALGELIYFLRNWGPIDTDKLIF
TGTGCTCTTGGGGAACTTATATACTTCCTACGTAACTGGGGGCCTATAGACACCGATAAACTCATCTTT
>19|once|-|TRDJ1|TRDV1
CALGETNSYEAGDGDKLIF
TGTGCTCTTGGGGAAACCAATTCCTACGAGGCGGGGGACGGCGATAAACTCATCTTT